These T cell receptor beta chains were read from a single sample in a study of radiotherapy plus CTLA-4 blockade in lung cancer. The data were produced by immunoSEQ multiplex PCR, yet TCRdb's version contains in-frame clones alone and is incomplete. The data contain 40,000 to 45,000 clones, 75% of them singletons. Here the sequenced sample was peripheral blood, taken from a patient treated with radiotherapy plus ipilimumab. Source of these receptors: a human donor with non-small cell lung cancer who had stable disease on radiotherapy plus ipilimumab. Both conserved end residues are part of each CDR3. D genes are given only for firm matches. Only part of the rows carry a size: once, few, many, or a class if the clone is expanded.

D gene,V gene,J gene,clone size,CDR3 protein,CDR3 DNA
TRBD1,TRBV19,TRBJ1-5,.,CASSRDRAEPQHF,TGTGCCAGTAGTAGGGACAGGGCAGAGCCCCAGCATTTT
TRBD1,TRBV6-4,TRBJ2-3,.,CASSQSGTATDTQYF,TGTGCCAGCAGTCAGTCCGGGACAGCCACAGATACGCAGTATTTT
TRBD1,TRBV27,TRBJ2-1,once,CASRGQGHEQFF,TGTGCCAGCAGGGGACAGGGGCATGAGCAGTTCTTC
.,TRBV7-9,TRBJ1-1,.,CASSLGGDWVAFF,TGTGCCAGCAGCTTAGGGGGAGACTGGGTAGCTTTCTTT
.,TRBV4-1,TRBJ2-5,.,CASSLETNREETQYF,TGCGCCAGCAGCCTAGAGACCAACAGGGAAGAGACCCAGTACTTC
TRBD1,TRBV2,TRBJ1-2,.,CASSEIQGARYGYTF,TGTGCCAGCAGCGAAATCCAGGGGGCGCGGTATGGCTACACCTTC
TRBD1,TRBV4-3,TRBJ1-4,.,CASSPKGWDRGRWEKLFF,TGCGCCAGCAGCCCAAAAGGGTGGGACAGGGGGCGATGGGAAAAACTGTTTTTT
.,TRBV2,TRBJ1-2,.,CASSVNSYGYTF,TGTGCCAGCAGTGTTAACAGCTATGGCTACACCTTC
.,TRBV7-9,TRBJ1-5,.,CASSLDAGAFQPQHF,TGTGCCAGCAGCTTAGACGCGGGGGCTTTTCAGCCCCAGCATTTT
TRBD2,TRBV11-3,TRBJ2-1,.,CASRGLAGGRRYNEQFF,TGTGCCAGCAGGGGACTAGCGGGGGGGCGAAGGTACAATGAGCAGTTCTTC
.,TRBV4-1,TRBJ1-1,.,CASSQDYKAFF,TGCGCCAGCAGCCAAGATTATAAAGCTTTCTTT
.,TRBV5-6,TRBJ1-5,.,CASSLGTYQPQHF,TGTGCCAGCAGCTTGGGCACTTATCAGCCCCAGCATTTT
TRBD2,TRBV5-6,TRBJ2-7,.,CASSWSGGYVGDEQYF,TGTGCCAGCAGCTGGAGCGGGGGGTATGTAGGAGACGAGCAGTACTTC
.,TRBV2,TRBJ1-5,.,CASSLVGGSNQPQHF,TGTGCCAGCAGCCTGGTAGGGGGTAGCAATCAGCCCCAGCATTTT
.,TRBV2,TRBJ1-3,.,CASRPGSQTGNTIYF,TGTGCCAGCAGACCCGGGAGCCAGACTGGAAACACCATATATTTT
.,TRBV5-1,TRBJ2-7,few,CASSLGAGGLGEQYF,TGCGCCAGCAGCTTAGGGGCAGGCGGTCTGGGGGAGCAGTACTTC
.,TRBV19,TRBJ1-2,.,CASSIGLFGGYTF,TGTGCCAGTAGTATTGGCCTCTTCGGGGGCTACACCTTC